This TCR beta chain stems from a study of shared clonotypes between healthy human individuals. As for the study in general: Three plates were used per donor for CD4 naive, three for CD4 memory, two for CD8 naive and one for CD8 memory. Study outcomes and limitations: Few donors restricted represented genetic and exposure-history diversity. Generally, naive subsets came out with larger estimated richness than memory subsets.

Sequencing was performed with immunoSEQ multiplex PCR; in TCRdb, only in-frame clones are kept and a portion is missing. The sample shows a few million clones, about nine tenths of them seen only once. This clone came up once. Its antigen remains unknown. Sequencing input: naive CD4+ T cells from PBMCs. As for subset: CD45RA+ positively selected. The TCR comes from a man younger than 30 in good health. Some clones in this sample may be carry-over from other donors' samples.

The CDR3 nucleotides read TGTGCCAGCAGCCCAGACAGGGGCGAGCAGTACTTC. This codes for CASSPDRGEQYF. The chain uses TRBV11-2 and TRBJ2-7; TRBD1 matches 8 bases. Germline-derived CDR1 and CDR2 are SGHAT and FQNNGV. The V segment lost 5 bases and the J segment 6 bases; nucleotides outside the gene matches: 3. The CDR3 consists of 12 residues. Full variable domain (rest looked up from reference TRBV11-2 and TRBJ2-7): EAGVAQSPRYKIIEKRQSVAFWCNPISGHATLYWYQQILGQGPKLLIQFQNNGVVDDSQLPKDRFSAERLKGVDSTLKIQPAKLEDSAVYLCASSPDRGEQYFGPGTRLTVT.